The 8 T cell receptor beta chains presented below share a single source sample, sequenced in a study of cytomegalovirus exposure and HLA in healthy donors. The method was immunoSEQ multiplex PCR; TCRdb's version includes in-frame clones alone and lacks a portion of them. The profile covers tens of thousands of clones, with around 90% appearing a single time and 3.8% taken by the ten largest. The sequenced sample was PBMCs. These receptors were obtained from a woman between 18 and 29 years old in good health and CMV-seropositive.

J is TRBJ2-1 and V is TRBV7-9; TRBD1 aligns across 7 bases. This CDR3 has 14 residues. Per germline, CDR1 SEHNR and CDR2 FQNEAQ (reference sequence). The V gene end was trimmed by 6 bases and the J gene end by 6 bases; junction bases not matched to a gene: 8. The CDR3 bases are TGTGCCAGCAGTCATCCGGGACAGCGCAATGAGCAGTTCTTC. Protein product: CASSHPGQRNEQFF.

The chain joins TRBV30 to TRBJ2-1, with D maybe TRBD1 (5 bases). Germline CDR1 is GTSNPN and CDR2 is SVGIG (reference sequence). Trimming left V 6 bases short and J 4 bases short, with 19 bases between. The CDR3 has 15 amino acids. The CDR3 region has the DNA TGTGCCTGCTACGCTACAGGTCACCTTTACAATGAGCAGTTCTTC. It codes for CACYATGHLYNEQFF. Drawing the rest from reference TRBV30 and TRBJ2-1, the complete variable domain is SQTIHQWPATLVQPVGSPLSLECTVEGTSNPNLYWYRQAAGRGLQLLFYSVGIGQISSEVPQNLSASRPQDRQFILSSKKLLLSDSGFYLCACYATGHLYNEQFFGPGTRLTVL.

The genes are TRBV6-6 and TRBJ1-5; the D is unclear. The CDR3 runs 14 residues. Germline CDR1 reads MNHNY; CDR2 reads SVGAGI (reference sequence). V lost 7 bases to trimming and J lost 0 bases, with 10 bases between them. The CDR3, as DNA: TGTGCCAGCATCGGGGATAATAGCAATCAGCCCCAGCATTTT. Translating gives CASIGDNSNQPQHF.

This clone was seen only once. The chain is built from TRBV6-1 and TRBJ2-3, with 11 nucleotides matching TRBD2. The CDR3 totals 14 residues. Germline V gene lookup returns CDR1 MNHNS and CDR2 SASEGT. The V segment lost 8 bases and the J segment 6 bases; nucleotides outside the gene matches: 7. CDR3: CASYLAGGRDTQYF. The CDR3, as DNA: TGTGCCAGCTATCTAGCGGGAGGAAGGGATACGCAGTATTTT.

The chain joins TRBV7-8 to TRBJ2-3; tentatively, D is TRBD1 (6 bases). V shed 5 bases and J shed 2 bases, with 20 bases lying between them. Germline values: CDR1 SGHVS, CDR2 FQNEAQ. The CDR3 covers 17 residues. CDR3 bases: TGTGCCAGCAGCAGAAACAGGGTCGGGTTGTCCACAGATACGCAGTATTTT. It is translated as CASSRNRVGLSTDTQYF.

The chain employs TRBV7-8 and TRBJ2-7, with D possibly being TRBD2 (5 bases). V gave up 4 bases and J gave up 6 bases, with 13 bases separating them. CDR1 is SGHVS, CDR2 FQNEAQ, per germline. The CDR3 is made up of 13 amino acids. The CDR3 loop is CASSSSVAGEQYF. Written as DNA, the CDR3 is TGTGCCAGCAGCTCAAGTGTGGCGGGCGAGCAGTACTTC.

The V and J genes are TRBV10-3 and TRBJ2-1; TRBD2 aligns across 7 bases. With V trimmed by 6 bases and J by 2 bases, 13 bases remained unmatched. CDR1 and CDR2 from the germline V gene are ENHRY and SYGVKD. The CDR3 extends over 17 amino acids. The chain's CDR3 is CAIRDPGGRFAYNEQFF. The DNA of the CDR3 is TGTGCCATCAGGGACCCCGGGGGGAGGTTTGCCTACAATGAGCAGTTCTTC.

Only one count was recorded for this clone. This chain links TRBV6-1 with TRBJ2-4, with D unclear. There are 14 residues in the CDR3. Germline assignment: CDR1 MNHNS and CDR2 SASEGT. Trimming shortened V by 2 bases and J by 8 bases, and 13 bases separated the two germline ends. DNA of the CDR3: TGTGCCAGCAGTGAATCGGGTAGTCGGGACATTCAGTACTTC. Amino acid sequence: CASSESGSRDIQYF.